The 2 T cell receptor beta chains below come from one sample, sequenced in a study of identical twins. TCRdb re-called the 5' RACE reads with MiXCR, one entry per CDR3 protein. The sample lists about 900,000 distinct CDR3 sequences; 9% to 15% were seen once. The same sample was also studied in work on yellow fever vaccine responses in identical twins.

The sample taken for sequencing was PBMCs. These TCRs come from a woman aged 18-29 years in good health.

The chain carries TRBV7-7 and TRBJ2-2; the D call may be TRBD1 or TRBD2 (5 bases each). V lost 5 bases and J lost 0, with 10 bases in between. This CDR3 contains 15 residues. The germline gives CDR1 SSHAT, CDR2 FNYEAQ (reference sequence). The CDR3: CASSRGPSNTGELFF. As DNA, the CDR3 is TGTGCCAGCAGCCGGGGACCCTCGAACACCGGGGAGCTGTTTTTT.

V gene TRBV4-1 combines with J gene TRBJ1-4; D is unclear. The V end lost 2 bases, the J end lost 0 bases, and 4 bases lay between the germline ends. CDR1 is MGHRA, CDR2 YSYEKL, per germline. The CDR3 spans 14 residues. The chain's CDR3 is CASSQPTTNEKLFF. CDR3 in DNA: TGCGCCAGCAGCCAACCTACAACTAATGAAAAACTGTTTTTT.